This TCR beta chain was sequenced during a study of identical twins. Regarding the study as a whole: Whereas memory repertoires showed no such difference, abundant cord blood beta clonotypes carried fewer insertions. For out-of-frame beta sequences, excess twin sharing was weaker.

This clonotype was observed a handful of times. Its antigen is currently unknown. The CDR3 runs to 14 residues. V was clipped by 8 bases and J by 5 bases, with 17 bases between them. It was template switching that added a universal primer site, and there were unique molecular identifiers on the cDNA. One entry per CDR3 protein, called by TCRdb with MiXCR from the 5' RACE reads. The sample contains fewer than 550,000 distinct CDR3 sequences, nearly 15% of which appear only once. The same specimen was also included in a second study, on yellow fever vaccine responses in identical twins.

This receptor was obtained from a woman between 18 and 29 years old in good health. Sequenced sample: CD4+ T cells sorted from blood. The chain joins TRBV12-3 or TRBV12-4 to TRBJ2-3, with D possibly being TRBD1 (6 bases). CDR3 DNA sequence: TGTGCCAGCGGGGGCTGGGGCGTCGAAGATACGCAGTATTTT. Protein sequence: CASGGWGVEDTQYF.